This TCR beta chain came from a study of cytomegalovirus exposure and HLA in healthy donors. General study findings and limits: The sole available immune exposure information was CMV serostatus. Most subjects' HLA-A and HLA-B alleles were reportedly predicted from TCR beta sequences. In a later analysis, the majority of CMV-associated beta chains seemingly showed HLA restriction. Being productive about 87% or about 30% of the time was typical of most TCR beta V segments in an earlier analysis.

Turning to this clone: The antigen is undetermined.

The CDR3 covers 15 residues. The germline V gene has CDR1 MNHEY and CDR2 SVGAGI. V gave up 2 bases and J gave up 10 bases; unmatched junction bases: 5. PCR employed 60 Vbeta and 13 Jbeta primers. Only in-frame clones appear in the TCRdb table, and some are missing; sequencing was by immunoSEQ multiplex PCR. The sample consists of around 120,000 clones, around 80% of them appearing once. The V gene is TRBV6-5, the J gene TRBJ1-6, with 10 bases aligning to TRBD1. This TCR came from a female donor in good health and CMV-seropositive. The sequenced sample consisted of PBMCs. The CDR3 protein is CASSYRDRGRSPLHF. The CDR3 nucleotides read TGTGCCAGCAGTTACAGGGACAGGGGACGCTCACCCCTCCACTTT.